These 9 T cell receptor beta chains were all obtained from the same sample, sequenced in a study of molecular identifiers for immune sequencing clone quantification. A single record per CDR3 protein comes from TCRdb applying MiXCR to the PCR reads. Here the sample spans tens of thousands of distinct CDR3 sequences, under 20% being singletons. The material sequenced was naive CD8+ T cells from blood, with Jurkat cell RNA spiked in. Indicated subset: FACS-sorted CD8+CD4-CCR7+CD45RA+ naive T cells. The receptors here all came from a human donor in good health. Some libraries in this study had Jurkat cell RNA spiked in.

This clonotype was counted ten times or more. V is TRBV28 and J is TRBJ2-5; tentative D call: TRBD2 (6 bases). Trimming pared 3 bases from V and 5 bases from J, leaving 16 bases between. CDR3 size: 15 residues. In germline, CDR1 is MDHEN, CDR2 SYDVKM. CDR3 in DNA: TGTGCCAGCAGTTTCCTCTTCCTAGGAGGGGAGACCCAGTACTTC. Translating it yields CASSFLFLGGETQYF.

Ten or more counts support this clonotype. This chain links TRBV12-3 or TRBV12-4 with TRBJ2-1; D possibly corresponds to TRBD1 (5 bases). This CDR3 contains 14 residues. With 5 bases removed from V and 4 bases from J, the gap between germline ends came to 12 bases. The DNA of the CDR3 is TGTGCCAGCAGTCGAACAGGCCTTTACAATGAGCAGTTCTTC. It yields the protein CASSRTGLYNEQFF.

This sequence joins TRBV12-5 and TRBJ2-1; D remains unclear. The CDR3 consists of 13 residues. From germline, CDR1 is LGHNT and CDR2 FRNRAP. Trimming shortened V by 2 bases and J by 7 bases, and 9 bases separated the two germline ends. CDR3 sequence reads: CASGLPAGNEQFF. CDR3 DNA: TGTGCTAGTGGTTTGCCGGCTGGGAATGAGCAGTTCTTC.

This clonotype was picked up a small number of times. The rearrangement links TRBV6-2 or TRBV6-3 to TRBJ2-1; perhaps TRBD1 as D (5 bases). CDR1 and CDR2 from the germline V gene are MNHEY and SVGEGT. The CDR3 loop spans 13 amino acids. The germline V and J ends were trimmed by 5 bases and 10 bases, with 15 bases remaining between them. In nucleotides, the CDR3 is TGTGCCAGCAGTGAATCAGGGTTCGGAGAGCAGTTCTTC. Residues: CASSESGFGEQFF.

This clonotype was seen a few times. The genes are TRBV28 and TRBJ2-1, with D perhaps matching TRBD2 (6 bases). CDR1 is MDHEN and CDR2 is SYDVKM in the germline V gene. V was shortened by 2 bases and J by 8 bases, with 13 bases between the two germline ends. The CDR3 sequence is 14 residues long. CDR3 residues: CASSLMAGSDEQFF. The CDR3 nucleotides are TGTGCCAGCAGTTTAATGGCGGGAAGCGATGAGCAGTTCTTC.

There are many counts of this clonotype. The CDR3 reads CASSTGTNLEQFF. In DNA form, the CDR3 reads TGCGCCAGCAGCACTGGGACAAACCTGGAACAGTTCTTC. V usage is TRBV5-1 and J usage is TRBJ2-1; TRBD1 might be the D (6 bases). The length of the CDR3 is 13 residues. Germline CDR1 reads SGHRS; CDR2 reads YFSETQ. V lost 4 bases and J lost 13, with 18 bases in between.

Sample share makes this clonotype medium-sized (0.01 to 0.1%). The chain links TRBV5-6 to TRBJ1-1; D uncertain. Germline V gene sequence: CDR1 SGHDT, CDR2 YYEEEE. This CDR3 spans 13 amino acids. V lost 2 bases to trimming and J lost 1 base, with 6 bases between them. The CDR3: CASSFGPNTEAFF. CDR3 nucleotides: TGTGCCAGCAGCTTTGGTCCGAACACTGAAGCTTTCTTT.

This clonotype was counted at least ten times. The CDR3 reads CASFDVSYNEQFF. The CDR3 DNA sequence: TGCGCCAGCTTTGACGTATCCTACAATGAGCAGTTCTTC. This chain joins TRBV4-1 and TRBJ2-1; no clear D gene. The CDR3 has 13 amino acids. The V gene's germline CDR1 is MGHRA and CDR2 YSYEKL. Trimming took off 8 bases at V and 1 base at J, with 9 bases between the two ends.

The chain combines TRBV13 with TRBJ2-7, with D possibly matching TRBD2 (5 bases). This CDR3 contains 14 residues. Trimming removed 5 bases from V and 2 bases from J, with 13 bases in between. Germline-derived CDR1 and CDR2 are PRHDT and FYEKMQ (reference sequence). CDR3 in amino acids: CASSTRLSPYEQYF. The CDR3 DNA follows: TGTGCCAGCAGCACCCGACTATCCCCCTACGAGCAGTACTTC.